These T cell receptor beta chains were read from a single sample in a study of post-analysis software for immune sequencing data. A single record per CDR3 protein comes from TCRdb applying MiXCR to the PCR reads. The profile shows 750,000 to 950,000 distinct CDR3 sequences, around 45% of them singletons. Sequencing was performed on blood. The source of these receptors is a girl aged 10-17 years with multiple sclerosis. Both conserved end residues are part of each CDR3. Each record gives: V gene, J gene, D gene, clone size, CDR3 protein, CDR3 DNA. A D gene is named only where the DNA matches it firmly. Only some rows state a clone size, as once, few, many or a class for expanded clones.

>TRBV20-1|TRBJ2-5|TRBD2|.
CSARVVSGRAGETQYF
TGCAGTGCTAGAGTGGTTAGCGGGAGGGCCGGAGAGACCCAGTACTTC
>TRBV6-6|TRBJ2-1|.|.
CASSYSARGVDEQFF
TGTGCCAGCAGTTACTCCGCAAGGGGTGTGGATGAGCAGTTCTTC
>TRBV7-9|TRBJ2-1|.|.
CASSLEGGRTFF
TGTGCCAGCAGCTTAGAAGGGGGGAGGACGTTCTTC
>TRBV20-1|TRBJ2-5|.|.
CSATMDHPKGTQYF
TGCAGTGCTACCATGGACCACCCCAAGGGGACCCAGTACTTC
>TRBV27|TRBJ2-6|.|.
CARGAGANVRTF
TGTGCCAGAGGGGCTGGGGCCAACGTCCGGACTTTC
>TRBV7-9|TRBJ2-5|.|.
CASARPGETQYF
TGTGCCAGCGCGCGCCCGGGGGAGACCCAGTACTTC
>TRBV12-3/TRBV12-4|TRBJ1-2|.|.
CASSTRRKINYGYTF
TGTGCCAGCAGTACCCGACGGAAGATTAACTATGGCTACACCTTC
>TRBV12-3/TRBV12-4|TRBJ2-1|.|.
CASSLEGAGNEQFF
TGTGCCAGCAGTTTAGAGGGTGCGGGCAATGAGCAGTTCTTC
>TRBV30|TRBJ2-5|.|.
CAWDKAGPGTQYF
TGTGCCTGGGACAAAGCAGGACCCGGGACCCAGTACTTC
>TRBV6-4|TRBJ1-2|.|.
CASSDGSRYYGYTF
TGTGCCAGCAGTGACGGGTCGAGGTACTATGGCTACACCTTC
>TRBV7-8|TRBJ2-1|TRBD2|.
CASTLGAGGLGSYNEQFF
TGTGCCAGCACCTTAGGGGCGGGAGGGTTGGGCTCCTACAATGAGCAGTTCTTC
>TRBV7-9|TRBJ2-1|.|.
CASSRPRTRTVNEQFF
TGTGCCAGCAGCCGCCCGAGGACTCGTACCGTCAATGAGCAGTTCTTC
>TRBV30|TRBJ2-7|.|.
CAWSKGGGYEQYF
TGTGCCTGGAGTAAAGGGGGGGGATACGAGCAGTACTTC
>TRBV7-9|TRBJ1-1|.|.
CASSFSGTEAFF
TGTGCCAGCAGCTTCTCGGGAACTGAAGCTTTCTTT
>TRBV11-1|TRBJ2-7|TRBD2|few
CASSRSGTTSYEQYF
TGTGCCAGCAGCCGGTCCGGGACTACCTCCTACGAGCAGTACTTC
>TRBV12-3/TRBV12-4|TRBJ2-5|TRBD1|few
CASSPGQPTQYF
TGTGCCAGCAGTCCGGGACAGCCGACCCAGTACTTC
>TRBV24-1|TRBJ2-5|.|.
CATSDLNRSGGETQYF
TGTGCCACCAGTGATTTGAACCGGAGCGGAGGGGAGACCCAGTACTTC
>TRBV4-1|TRBJ2-1|.|.
CASSQDALGSSYNEQFF
TGCGCCAGCAGCCAAGACGCGCTAGGGAGCTCCTACAATGAGCAGTTCTTC
>TRBV6-2/TRBV6-3|TRBJ2-1|TRBD1|.
CASSQQGSDYNEQFF
TGTGCCAGCAGCCAACAGGGGTCCGACTACAATGAGCAGTTCTTC
>TRBV29-1|TRBJ2-6|.|few
CSVEEWAGEAGANVLTF
TGCAGCGTTGAAGAGTGGGCAGGCGAGGCTGGGGCCAACGTCCTGACTTTC
>TRBV12-3/TRBV12-4|TRBJ2-7|.|few
CASSSLGLSYEQYF
TGTGCCAGCAGTTCCTTAGGCCTCTCCTACGAGCAGTACTTC
>TRBV20-1|TRBJ1-2|TRBD1|.
CSALGQGHGYTF
TGCAGTGCCTTGGGACAGGGCCATGGCTACACCTTC
>TRBV5-6|TRBJ2-5|.|.
CASSPGDSPWDASQYF
TGTGCCAGCAGCCCGGGGGACAGCCCCTGGGACGCGTCCCAGTACTTC
>TRBV5-1|TRBJ2-3|TRBD1|.
CASGRQGTDTQYF
TGCGCCAGCGGGAGACAGGGTACAGATACGCAGTATTTT
>TRBV11-2|TRBJ2-1|TRBD2|.
CASSLKLGGDNEQFF
TGTGCCAGCAGCTTAAAGCTGGGAGGGGACAATGAGCAGTTCTTC
>TRBV19|TRBJ2-7|.|once
CASSPSGGQNYEQYF
TGTGCCAGTAGTCCGTCCGGGGGACAGAACTACGAGCAGTACTTC
>TRBV10-3|TRBJ2-4|TRBD2|.
CATQRTSGIQAENIQYF
TGTGCCACCCAACGGACTAGCGGGATCCAAGCGGAAAACATTCAGTACTTC
>TRBV29-1|TRBJ1-4|TRBD1|.
CSVTEPGQGDEKLFF
TGCAGCGTTACCGAACCGGGACAGGGGGATGAAAAACTGTTTTTT
>TRBV24-1|TRBJ2-5|.|.
CATSYRAARETQYF
TGTGCCACCAGTTACAGGGCTGCGAGGGAGACCCAGTACTTC
>TRBV5-1|TRBJ2-1|TRBD2|.
CASKRDGNEQFF
TGCGCCAGCAAGCGGGATGGCAATGAGCAGTTCTTC
>TRBV30|TRBJ1-1|TRBD1|few
CASDRGGTEAFF
TGTGCCTCCGACAGGGGAGGCACTGAAGCTTTCTTT
>TRBV6-1|TRBJ1-5|TRBD1|.
CASSEDLGRGPAGRNQPQHF
TGTGCCAGCAGTGAAGATTTAGGCAGGGGGCCTGCAGGGCGCAATCAGCCCCAGCATTTT
>TRBV4-3|TRBJ2-3|TRBD2|.
CASSQATGTSGSWGSGPDTQYF
TGCGCCAGCAGCCAAGCTACCGGGACTAGCGGGAGTTGGGGGTCGGGACCAGATACGCAGTATTTT
>TRBV7-9|TRBJ2-1|TRBD2|.
CASSSIAGRNEQFF
TGTGCCAGCAGCTCCATAGCGGGAAGGAATGAGCAGTTCTTC
>TRBV7-9|TRBJ1-1|.|.
CASSIRDLGDTEAFF
TGTGCCAGCAGCATCAGGGATTTGGGTGACACTGAAGCTTTCTTT
>TRBV7-8|TRBJ2-7|.|.
CASSPTPGPETYEQYF
TGTGCCAGCAGCCCAACCCCCGGCCCAGAGACCTACGAGCAGTACTTC
>TRBV29-1|TRBJ2-1|TRBD1|.
CSVEQKPGQGSEQFF
TGCAGCGTTGAACAAAAACCGGGACAGGGGAGTGAGCAGTTCTTC
>TRBV25-1|TRBJ2-4|.|few
CASSDWAPQEQYF
TGTGCCAGCAGTGATTGGGCGCCACAGGAGCAGTACTTC
>TRBV29-1|TRBJ1-2|TRBD1|few
CSVTDREKYYGYTF
TGCAGCGTGACCGACAGGGAGAAGTACTATGGCTACACCTTC
>TRBV11-2|TRBJ1-1|.|.
CASSSFATAVGEAFF
TGTGCCAGCAGCTCGTTCGCGACGGCGGTAGGTGAAGCTTTCTTT
>TRBV5-1|TRBJ2-1|.|.
CASSPDYGTPQYNEQFF
TGCGCCAGCAGCCCAGATTACGGGACACCCCAATACAATGAGCAGTTCTTC
>TRBV15|TRBJ2-3|TRBD2|.
CATSRELLAGVDTQYF
TGTGCCACCAGCAGAGAACTGCTAGCGGGAGTGGATACGCAGTATTTT
>TRBV4-3|TRBJ2-1|TRBD2|.
CASSQGGLADLNEQFF
TGCGCCAGCAGCCAAGGAGGGCTAGCGGACCTCAATGAGCAGTTCTTC
>TRBV29-1|TRBJ2-1|TRBD2|.
CSVEGLAGGNVQFF
TGCAGCGTTGAAGGGCTAGCGGGAGGCAATGTGCAGTTCTTC
>TRBV7-9|TRBJ1-2|.|.
CASRAAGLVANYGYTF
TGTGCCAGCAGAGCGGCAGGGCTCGTAGCTAACTATGGCTACACCTTC
>TRBV29-1|TRBJ2-2|TRBD1|.
CSVEGTGNTGELFF
TGCAGCGTTGAAGGGACAGGGAACACCGGGGAGCTGTTTTTT
>TRBV3-1|TRBJ2-1|TRBD2|.
CASRGLAGRDNEQFF
TGTGCCAGCCGAGGGCTAGCGGGTCGAGACAATGAGCAGTTCTTC
>TRBV11-2|TRBJ2-1|TRBD2|.
CASSSRGETSGYNEQFF
TGTGCCAGCAGCTCCCGTGGGGAGACTAGCGGTTACAATGAGCAGTTCTTC
>TRBV5-6|TRBJ2-5|TRBD2|few
CASSLVQREIKETQYF
TGTGCCAGCAGCTTGGTACAGCGGGAGATTAAAGAGACCCAGTACTTC
>TRBV29-1|TRBJ2-5|.|many
CSVEDWLLQETQYF
TGCAGCGTTGAAGATTGGCTACTCCAAGAGACCCAGTACTTC
>TRBV14|TRBJ1-1|.|few
CASSLYGGNPEAFF
TGTGCCAGCAGCCTGTATGGGGGCAATCCTGAAGCTTTCTTT
>TRBV3-1|TRBJ1-2|.|.
CASSQQAAGGYTF
TGTGCCAGCAGCCAACAGGCGGCGGGGGGCTACACCTTC
>TRBV20-1|TRBJ2-7|TRBD1|.
CSATTDRGSSYEQYF
TGCAGTGCTACCACGGACAGGGGCAGCTCCTACGAGCAGTACTTC
>TRBV7-9|TRBJ2-3|.|.
CASSLRRGRTDTQYF
TGTGCCAGCAGCTTAAGGCGGGGGCGCACAGATACGCAGTATTTT